These 9 T cell receptor beta chains share one sample of origin, sequenced in a study of T-cell memory formation after mild COVID-19. TCRdb recomputed calls from the 5' RACE reads with MiXCR, one row per CDR3 protein. The table shows about 130,000 distinct CDR3 sequences, with 17% occurring only once. The sequenced sample consisted of PBMCs or a T cell subset sorted from them (not recorded which). The source of these receptors is a man aged 18 to 30 who had mild COVID-19 (a few samples of this study predate the infection). Cell type and time point are not known.

This clonotype was seen a handful of times. The rearrangement links TRBV20-1 to TRBJ2-3; D is undetermined. This CDR3 has 11 residues. The V end lost 5 bases, the J end lost 6 bases, and 9 bases lay between the germline ends. The V gene's germline CDR1 is DFQATT and CDR2 SNEGSKA (reference sequence). The CDR3 loop is CSAYTADTQYF. The CDR3 region has the DNA TGCAGTGCTTATACAGCGGATACGCAGTATTTT.

The rearrangement joins TRBV12-3 or TRBV12-4 to TRBJ2-2; D is undetermined. The CDR3 has 14 residues. V was clipped by 2 bases and J by 1 base, with 5 bases between them. DNA for the CDR3: TGTGCCAGCAGTTTATTAGTGAACACCGGGGAGCTGTTTTTT. Translated, it gives CASSLLVNTGELFF.

The rearrangement links TRBV5-1 to TRBJ2-1; 15 nucleotides line up with TRBD2. The CDR3 has 16 amino acids. V lost 4 bases to trimming and J lost 9 bases; unmatched junction nucleotides: 8. The germline gives CDR1 SGHRS, CDR2 YFSETQ. This CDR3 reads CASSGGLAGGVFEQFF. CDR3 DNA: TGCGCCAGCAGCGGCGGACTAGCGGGGGGGGTCTTTGAGCAGTTCTTC.

Only a few counts were recorded for this clonotype. The J gene is TRBJ2-2, the V gene TRBV7-8; D remains unclear. The CDR3 totals 14 residues. Trimming cost V 2 bases and J 2 bases, with 6 bases left between them. Germline CDR1 SGHVS, CDR2 FQNEAQ. CDR3 protein: CASSLLHNTGELFF. The DNA for the CDR3 is TGTGCCAGCAGCTTATTGCATAACACCGGGGAGCTGTTTTTT.

This chain joins TRBV6-5 and TRBJ2-3; a possible D gene is TRBD2 (6 bases). This CDR3 is 16 amino acids long. Deletions cut 8 bases from V and 2 bases from J, with 20 bases between. Germline CDR1 and CDR2: MNHEY and SVGAGI. The CDR3 DNA reads TGTGCCAGCTCCCAAACCTCGGGACTCTCCACAGATACGCAGTATTTT. Its protein is CASSQTSGLSTDTQYF.

This clonotype has a handful of counts. This chain joins TRBV20-1 and TRBJ1-2, with D hard to call. Trimming left V 6 bases short and J 7 bases short, with 18 bases between. CDR3 size: 13 residues. Germline values: CDR1 DFQATT, CDR2 SNEGSKA (reference sequence). The CDR3 region is CSAGDGSSSGYTF. The CDR3 DNA follows: TGCAGTGCCGGCGACGGGTCGTCTAGTGGCTACACCTTC.

The chain is built from TRBV7-3 and TRBJ2-2; 9 nucleotides line up with TRBD1. J was trimmed by 4 bases and V by 5 bases; bases with no gene match: 8. In germline, CDR1 is SGHTA, CDR2 FQGTGA. This CDR3 contains 16 residues. CDR3 sequence: CASSPPGQGSTGELFF. CDR3 coding DNA: TGTGCCAGCAGCCCCCCCGGACAGGGGAGCACCGGGGAGCTGTTTTTT.

This chain connects TRBV4-3 to TRBJ2-1, with 9 positions matching TRBD2. Germline CDR1 and CDR2: LGHNA and YSLEER. This CDR3 region has 16 residues. Trimming at V came to 3 bases and at J to 4 bases, leaving 7 bases not matched to a gene. The CDR3 loop is CASSQNPSGTYNEQFF. CDR3 DNA: TGCGCCAGCAGCCAGAACCCTAGCGGGACTTACAATGAGCAGTTCTTC.

The chain joins TRBV20-1 to TRBJ2-5, with a possible D match to TRBD2 (5 bases). The germline V gene encodes CDR1 DFQATT and CDR2 SNEGSKA (reference sequence). The CDR3 sequence is 13 residues long. Trimming took 6 bases from V and 3 from J, leaving 14 bases between them. The DNA for the CDR3 is TGCAGTGCCCCACTTCCCGGGGAAGAGACCCAGTACTTC. This codes for CSAPLPGEETQYF.